This is a list of T cell receptor beta chains from one sample in a study of tumor and adjacent non-tumor tissue in lung cancer. TCRdb reprocessed the multiplex PCR reads via MiXCR and lists one record per CDR3 protein. The data contain tens of thousands of distinct CDR3 sequences, 67% of them singletons. Material: lung tumor tissue. Source of these receptors: a man between 60 and 75 years old with non-small cell lung cancer. Each CDR3 is given with its conserved first and last residue. The order of the fields is V gene, clone size, J gene, D gene, CDR3 length, CDR3 protein, CDR3 DNA. A D gene is named only where the DNA matches it firmly. Clone sizes are given selectively: once, few, many, or a class where the clone is expanded.

TRBV4-3,-,TRBJ2-1,-,16,CASSQDYGLSNNKQFF,TGCGCCAGCAGCCAAGATTATGGATTGAGCAACAATAAGCAGTTCTTC
TRBV6-6,-,TRBJ2-7,TRBD1,18,CASSLVVVRDRNSWEQCF,TGTGCCAGCAGTTTGGTAGTGGTAAGGGACAGGAACTCCTGGGAGCAGTGCTTC
TRBV5-1,-,TRBJ2-3,-,15,CAIAPSGTSTDTQYF,TGCGCCATCGCCCCCAGCGGTACTAGCACAGATACACAGTATTTT
TRBV11-3,many,TRBJ2-5,-,16,CASSLDSGTDEETQYF,TGTGCCAGCAGCTTAGATAGCGGGACAGACGAAGAGACCCAGTATTTC
TRBV11-2,-,TRBJ2-3,-,15,CASSRATTVADTQYF,TGTGCCAGCAGCAGGGCCACAACCGTCGCAGATACGCAGTATTTT
TRBV20-1,few,TRBJ2-1,TRBD2,13,CSARGAGGGEQFF,TGCAGTGCTAGGGGGGCGGGGGGCGGTGAGCAGTTCTTC
TRBV10-3,-,TRBJ1-2,-,14,CAISPGRLNYGYTF,TGTGCCATCAGCCCGGGACGGCTTAACTATGGCTACACCTTC
TRBV29-1,-,TRBJ2-1,-,15,CSVDGSHNSYNEQFF,TGCAGCGTTGACGGTAGTCACAACTCCTACAACGAGCAGTTCTTT
TRBV10-2,few,TRBJ1-2,-,13,CANTRTPNYGYTF,TGCGCCAACACACGGACCCCTAACTATGGCTACACCTTC
TRBV5-1,-,TRBJ2-1,-,16,CASRWGEGTVGNEQFF,TGCGCCAGCAGATGGGGGGAAGGGACAGTAGGTAATGAGCAGTTCTTC
TRBV5-4,-,TRBJ2-2,-,13,CASSTGPTGKLFF,TGTGCCAGCAGCACCGGACCGACCGGGAAGCTGTTTTTT
TRBV10-3,many,TRBJ1-1,-,15,CAISESKTGNTEAFF,TGTGCCATCAGTGAGTCGAAAACTGGGAACACTGAAGCTTTCTTT
TRBV4-1,many,TRBJ2-3,TRBD2,18,CASSQESGTSGRTDTQYF,TGCGCCAGCAGCCAAGAGTCCGGGACTAGCGGCCGCACAGATACGCAGTATTTT
TRBV10-3,-,TRBJ2-3,-,15,CAISLWSGGRDTQYF,TGTGCCATCAGCCTATGGAGTGGGGGACGGGATACGCAGTATTTT
TRBV4-1,once,TRBJ2-2,-,15,CTSSQIGGNTGELFF,TGCACCAGCAGCCAAATTGGAGGGAACACCGGGGAGCTGTTTTTT
TRBV4-2,once,TRBJ2-7,TRBD1,16,CTSSQDQGVNFYEQYF,TGTACCAGCAGTCAAGATCAGGGGGTTAACTTCTACGAGCAGTACTTC
TRBV6-5,many,TRBJ2-3,TRBD2,16,CASMSTGGSSTDTQYF,TGTGCCAGCATGTCTACGGGGGGTTCGAGCACAGATACGCAGTATTTT
TRBV5-4,-,TRBJ2-5,TRBD2,16,CANSMVLAGGQETQYF,TGTGCCAACAGCATGGTGCTAGCGGGAGGTCAAGAGACCCAGTACTTC
TRBV30,-,TRBJ2-7,-,12,CAWAGITFEQYF,TGTGCCTGGGCGGGAATCACCTTCGAGCAGTACTTC
TRBV6-2/TRBV6-3,-,TRBJ2-6,-,15,CANRDTISGANVLTF,TGTGCCAACAGAGATACTATCTCTGGGGCCAACGTCCTGACTTTC
TRBV11-2,-,TRBJ1-1,TRBD1,14,CASRTTTGVAEAFF,TGTGCCAGCAGGACTACCACAGGGGTAGCTGAAGCTTTCTTT
TRBV7-9,-,TRBJ2-7,-,18,CASSQGGTGRRPFYEQYF,TGTGCCAGCAGTCAAGGCGGCACGGGCAGGCGACCATTTTACGAGCAGTACTTC
TRBV9,-,TRBJ2-1,-,14,CTSSAGLYPDEQFF,TGTACCAGCAGCGCCGGACTATACCCCGATGAGCAGTTCTTC
TRBV30,many,TRBJ2-1,-,13,CAWSSDGRNEQFF,TGTGCCTGGAGTTCGGACGGGAGAAATGAGCAGTTCTTC
TRBV7-9,-,TRBJ2-5,TRBD2,17,CASSLRGLSSGAETQYF,TGTGCCAGCAGCTTAAGGGGACTGTCTAGCGGGGCGGAGACCCAGTACTTC
TRBV4-2,-,TRBJ2-6,-,16,CDSSQLGGLEANVLTF,TGTGACAGCAGTCAGTTGGGGGGCCTTGAGGCCAACGTCCTGACTTTC
TRBV10-3,many,TRBJ1-2,TRBD1,13,CAISDSGQGGYTF,TGTGCCATCAGTGATTCGGGACAGGGTGGCTACACCTTC
TRBV4-3,-,TRBJ1-1,-,13,CASCKSLGAEAFF,TGCGCCAGCTGCAAAAGTCTCGGGGCTGAAGCTTTCTTT
TRBV20-1,-,TRBJ2-1,TRBD2,15,CSTRAASGRNNEQLF,TGCAGTACTAGAGCTGCTAGCGGGAGAAACAATGAGCAGTTATTC
TRBV11-3,hyperexpanded,TRBJ2-6,-,15,CASSQQGSGANVLTF,TGTGCCAGCAGCCAACAGGGTTCTGGGGCCAACGTCCTGACTTTC
TRBV14,-,TRBJ2-6,TRBD1,16,CASSRQTGAGANVLTF,TGTGCCAGCAGCCGCCAAACAGGGGCTGGGGCCAACGTCCTGACTTTC
TRBV4-2,once,TRBJ2-1,-,17,CAGRQDGNPGTYNEQFF,TGTGCCGGCAGACAAGATGGGAACCCCGGAACCTACAATGAGCAGTTCTTC
TRBV4-1,-,TRBJ2-7,-,17,CTSSQDPQGNNYYEQYF,TGCACAAGCAGCCAAGATCCCCAGGGAAACAACTACTACGAGCAGTACTTC
TRBV28,-,TRBJ1-4,-,14,CASGWHTINEKLFF,TGTGCCAGCGGGTGGCACACAATTAATGAAAAACTGTTTTTT
TRBV4-2,many,TRBJ2-7,-,13,CASSLEQGYEQYF,TGTGCCAGCAGCCTTGAGCAGGGGTACGAGCAGTACTTC
TRBV7-8,-,TRBJ2-7,-,13,CASKHSGSDEQYF,TGTGCCAGCAAACACTCAGGGTCGGACGAGCAGTACTTC
TRBV11-2,medium-sized,TRBJ2-2,-,14,CASSLVVGTGELFF,TGTGCCAGCAGCTTAGTGGTGGGAACCGGGGAGCTGTTTTTT
TRBV19,-,TRBJ1-2,-,13,CASSISDSYGYTF,TGTGCCAGTAGTATATCGGACAGCTATGGCTACACCTTC
TRBV2,-,TRBJ2-1,TRBD1,15,CASSRGQGELYEQFF,TGTGCCAGCAGTAGGGGACAGGGTGAATTGTATGAGCAGTTCTTC
TRBV12-3/TRBV12-4,many,TRBJ1-1,-,15,CASSLAGRLNTEAFF,TGTGCCAGCAGTTTAGCAGGACGGTTGAACACTGAAGCTTTCTTT
TRBV5-6,once,TRBJ2-1,-,14,CASSGSGRYNEHFF,TGTGCCAGCAGCGGGTCAGGAAGATACAATGAGCACTTCTTC
TRBV4-2,-,TRBJ1-4,-,16,CARTPRDIGFNEKLFF,TGTGCCAGAACGCCGCGGGATATCGGGTTTAATGAAAAACTGTTTTTT
TRBV4-3,-,TRBJ2-7,TRBD1,16,CATSQDKGRGLSKQYF,TGCGCCACCAGCCAAGATAAGGGCAGGGGGCTTTCCAAGCAGTACTTC
TRBV6-1,many,TRBJ1-1,-,13,CASSVSANTEAFF,TGTGCCAGCAGTGTGTCGGCGAACACTGAAGCTTTCTTT
TRBV6-6,-,TRBJ1-5,-,16,CASTVSLVYSNQPQHF,TGTGCCAGCACGGTGTCGTTGGTATATAGCAATCAGCCCCAGCATTTT
TRBV6-1,many,TRBJ1-3,-,16,CASSRSGVESGNTIYF,TGTGCCAGCAGCCGATCAGGGGTGGAATCTGGAAACACCATATATTTT
TRBV24-1,many,TRBJ1-5,TRBD1,16,CATSEGQGVANQPQHF,TGTGCCACCAGTGAGGGACAGGGAGTGGCCAATCAGCCCCAGCATTTT
TRBV5-4,many,TRBJ2-1,TRBD1,13,CASSSGQDNEQFF,TGTGCCAGCAGCTCCGGACAGGACAATGAGCAGTTCTTC
TRBV12-3/TRBV12-4,-,TRBJ2-1,TRBD2,15,CASRLASGRLNEQFF,TGTGCCAGCAGACTTGCTAGCGGTAGACTGAATGAGCAGTTCTTC